This TCR beta chain was obtained from a study of a mutant IDH1 vaccine in newly diagnosed glioma. The overall study: Patients were started on vaccination 4-6 weeks after radiotherapy alone, or with temozolomide cycles. Of the patients given treatment, approximately 60% were male and 37.5% were female, and a mean age of approximately 37 years was recorded. V12 fell at week 35 and V13, the study end, at week 47.

The assay was immunoSEQ multiplex PCR, and TCRdb's table has in-frame clones only and misses some. The table has some 63,000 clones, 65% to 75% seen once; the top ten hold around 4.5%. On this clone itself: Its antigen remains unknown.

Study-level results: Immune responses arising from the vaccine appeared in around 92% of patients.

Noted time point: week 35, safety follow-up. Every vaccination contained 300 ug of the mutant IDH1 20-mer peptide and was paired with topical imiquimod. Germline CDR1 is WSHSY and CDR2 is SAAADI. The CDR3 consists of 15 residues. Germline trimming cut 3 bases from V and 10 bases from J; bases unmatched to any gene: 9. V gene TRBV10-2 combines with J gene TRBJ1-6; 7 nucleotides align to TRBD1. This receptor was taken from a man in his fifties with glioma. Sequencing was performed on PBMCs, taken from a glioma patient whose treatment included an IDH1 peptide vaccine. The CDR3 DNA is TGCGCCAGCAGTGACGGAAAAGGGGGCGACTCACCCCTCCACTTT. It yields the protein CASSDGKGGDSPLHF.